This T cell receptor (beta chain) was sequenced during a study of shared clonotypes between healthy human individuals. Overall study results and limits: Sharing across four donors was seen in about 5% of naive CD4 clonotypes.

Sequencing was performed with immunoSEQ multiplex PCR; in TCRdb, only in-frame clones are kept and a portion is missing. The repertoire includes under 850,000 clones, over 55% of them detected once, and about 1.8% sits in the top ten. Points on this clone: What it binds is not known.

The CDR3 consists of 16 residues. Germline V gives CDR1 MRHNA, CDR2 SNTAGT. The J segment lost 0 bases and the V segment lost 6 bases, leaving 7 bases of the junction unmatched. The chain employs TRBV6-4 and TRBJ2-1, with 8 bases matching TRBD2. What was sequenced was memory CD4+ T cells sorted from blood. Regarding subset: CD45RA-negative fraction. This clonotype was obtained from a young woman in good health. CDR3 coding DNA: TGTGCCAGCAGAAGAAAAGCGGGAGACTCCTACAATGAGCAGTTCTTC. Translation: CASRRKAGDSYNEQFF.